These T cell receptor beta chains were read from a single sample in a study of shared clonotypes between healthy human individuals. The data were produced by immunoSEQ multiplex PCR, yet TCRdb's version contains in-frame clones alone and is incomplete. The sample comprises over 2 million clones, around 93% of which are singletons, and around 0.38% rests with the top ten. The sample comprised naive CD4+ T cells from PBMCs. These receptors came from a young man in good health. Some clones in this sample may be carry-over from other donors' samples. CDR3s include the opening cysteine and the closing phenylalanine or tryptophan. Fields, in order: CDR3 length, D gene, J gene, clone size, V gene, CDR3 DNA, CDR3 protein. D genes are given only for firm matches. Size is stated for part of the rows, as once, few or many counts, or as a class when the clone is expanded.

>13|-|TRBJ1-6|-|TRBV28
TGTGCCAGCAGTTCGCCCCCTAATTCACCCCTCCACTTT
CASSSPPNSPLHF
>14|TRBD1|TRBJ1-5|-|TRBV28
TGTGCCAGCAGGGCAGGGGGAGGCAATCAGCCCCAGCATTTT
CASRAGGGNQPQHF
>15|-|TRBJ2-6|-|TRBV10-3
TGTGCCACCTCCTTAACTGGCTCTGGGGCCAACGTCCTGACTTTC
CATSLTGSGANVLTF
>16|TRBD2|TRBJ2-2|-|TRBV7-3
TGTGCCAGCAGCAAAAAGCGGGGCGGGGTGTCCGGGGAGCTGTTTTTT
CASSKKRGGVSGELFF
>14|-|TRBJ2-1|once|TRBV27
TGTGCCAGCAGTTTATGGGGCTCCTACAATGAGCAGTTCTTC
CASSLWGSYNEQFF
>15|TRBD2|TRBJ2-2|-|TRBV2
TGTGCCAGCAGTGATCGGCTAGCGGGAGTGGGGGAGCTGTTTTTT
CASSDRLAGVGELFF
>11|-|TRBJ2-1|-|TRBV20-1
TGCAGTGCTAGGGTAAGAAATGAGCAGTTCTTC
CSARVRNEQFF
>13|-|TRBJ2-1|-|TRBV6-6
TGTGCCAGCAGTTACACGGACAGCAATGAGCAGTTCTTC
CASSYTDSNEQFF
>15|TRBD1|TRBJ1-4|-|TRBV28
TGTGCCAGCAGTTTAACGGGACAGGGGAATGAAAAACTGTTTTTT
CASSLTGQGNEKLFF
>14|-|TRBJ1-5|-|TRBV28
TGTGCCAGCAGTTTAAGAAGGGGGAACCAGCCCCAGCATTTT
CASSLRRGNQPQHF
>14|TRBD1|TRBJ1-1|-|TRBV28
TGTGCCAGCAGTTTCTACAGGGGTAACACTGAAGCTTTCTTT
CASSFYRGNTEAFF
>12|-|TRBJ1-2|-|TRBV18
TGTGCCAGCTCACCCTTCCCAGATGGCTACACCTTC
CASSPFPDGYTF
>12|TRBD1|TRBJ1-2|once|TRBV12-5
TGTGCTAGTGGGCAACCCGGGACAGGGGTCACCTTC
CASGQPGTGVTF